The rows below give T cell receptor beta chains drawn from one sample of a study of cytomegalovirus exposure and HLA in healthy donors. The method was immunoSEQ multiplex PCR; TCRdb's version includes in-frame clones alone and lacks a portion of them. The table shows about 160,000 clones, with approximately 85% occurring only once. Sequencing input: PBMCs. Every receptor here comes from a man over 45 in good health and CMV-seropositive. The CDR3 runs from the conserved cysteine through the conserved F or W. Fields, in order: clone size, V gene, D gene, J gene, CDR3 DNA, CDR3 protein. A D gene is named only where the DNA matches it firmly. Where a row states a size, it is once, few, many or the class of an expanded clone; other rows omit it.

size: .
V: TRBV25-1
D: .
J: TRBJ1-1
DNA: TGTGCCAGCAGTCCAGGGTCCGGCACTGAAGCTTTCTTT
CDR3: CASSPGSGTEAFF

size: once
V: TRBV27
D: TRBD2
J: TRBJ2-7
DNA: TGTGCCAGCAGTTTTGAGTCTAGCGGGAGGGGTCTCTACGAGCAGTACTTC
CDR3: CASSFESSGRGLYEQYF

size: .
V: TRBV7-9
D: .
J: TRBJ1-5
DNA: TGTGCCAGCAGCTCCCCGGACGGGGAAGAGCCCCAGCATTTT
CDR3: CASSSPDGEEPQHF

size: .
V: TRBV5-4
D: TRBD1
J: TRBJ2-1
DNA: TGTGCCAGCAGCTCCCCGGGACAGGGGCAAAATGAGCAGTTCTTC
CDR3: CASSSPGQGQNEQFF

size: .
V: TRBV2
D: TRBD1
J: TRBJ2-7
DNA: TGTGCCAGCAGTTCCGCACAGGGGGCCTCCTTCGAGCAGTACTTC
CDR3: CASSSAQGASFEQYF

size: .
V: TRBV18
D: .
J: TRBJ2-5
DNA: TGTGCCAGCTCACCACTACCTAGGGGCCACGGTTCGGAGACCCAGTACTTC
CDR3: CASSPLPRGHGSETQYF

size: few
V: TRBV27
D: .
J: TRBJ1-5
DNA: TGTGCCAGCAGTTTTAGGACAAAGCATCAGCCCCAGCATTTT
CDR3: CASSFRTKHQPQHF

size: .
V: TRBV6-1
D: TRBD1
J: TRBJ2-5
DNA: TGTGCCAGCCGGACAGGGGCTGGGGAGACCCAGTACTTC
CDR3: CASRTGAGETQYF

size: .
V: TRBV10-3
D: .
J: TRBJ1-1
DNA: TGTGCCATCAGTGAGAGGTCAGGGGATACTGAAGCTTTCTTT
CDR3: CAISERSGDTEAFF

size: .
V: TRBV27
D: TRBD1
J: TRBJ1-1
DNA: TGTGCCAGCAGTTCTCAAACCGGGACAGGGGCTGGCACTGAAGCTTTCTTT
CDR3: CASSSQTGTGAGTEAFF

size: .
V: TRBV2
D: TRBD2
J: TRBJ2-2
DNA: TGTGCCAGCAGTACCCTAGCGGTCACCGGGGAGCTGTTTTTT
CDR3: CASSTLAVTGELFF

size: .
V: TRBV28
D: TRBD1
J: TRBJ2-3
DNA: TGTGCCAGCAGGGTCGGACAGGGGGTTTCAGATACGCAGTATTTT
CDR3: CASRVGQGVSDTQYF

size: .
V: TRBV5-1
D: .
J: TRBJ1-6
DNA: TGCGCCAGCAGCTTGCTTCAGGGTAGTGATTCACCCCTCCACTTT
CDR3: CASSLLQGSDSPLHF

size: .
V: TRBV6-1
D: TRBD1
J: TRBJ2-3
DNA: TGTGCCAGCAGTGTTCCGGGACAGGGGTACTATACAGATACGCAGTATTTT
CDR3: CASSVPGQGYYTDTQYF

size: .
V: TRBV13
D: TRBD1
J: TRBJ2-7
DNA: TGTGCCAGCAGCTTCTCCTCCAGGGGGCCCTACGAGCAGTACTTC
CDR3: CASSFSSRGPYEQYF

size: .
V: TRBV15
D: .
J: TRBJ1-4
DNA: TGTGCCACCACCCCAGGGGTGAGGTACGAAAAACTGTTTTTT
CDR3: CATTPGVRYEKLFF

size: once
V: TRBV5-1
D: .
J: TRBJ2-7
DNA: TGCGCCAGCAGCTTTGAGATTACCTACGAGCAGTACTTC
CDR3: CASSFEITYEQYF

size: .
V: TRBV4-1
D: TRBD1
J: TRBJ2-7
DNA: TGCGCCAGCAGCGGGGGACAGGGGGAGGAGTACGAGCAGTACTTC
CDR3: CASSGGQGEEYEQYF

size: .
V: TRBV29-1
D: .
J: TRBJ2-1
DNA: TGCAGCGCCCGTGAGGAGCCTAGCCAGTTCTTC
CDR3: CSAREEPSQFF

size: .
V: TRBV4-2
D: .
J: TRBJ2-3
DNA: TGTGCCAGCAGCCAGGGCGCAGCCACAGATACGCAGTATTTT
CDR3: CASSQGAATDTQYF

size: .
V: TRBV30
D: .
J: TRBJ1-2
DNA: TGTGCCTGGAGTGGTCAGGCTTATGGCTACACCTTC
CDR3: CAWSGQAYGYTF

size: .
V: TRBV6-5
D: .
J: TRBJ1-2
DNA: TGTGCCAGCAGCCGCGGACAGAGCCGCCATGGCTACACCTTC
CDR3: CASSRGQSRHGYTF

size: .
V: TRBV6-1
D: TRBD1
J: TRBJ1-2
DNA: TGTGCCAGCAGAAGTCCGGACAGGGCGAACTATGGCTACACCTTC
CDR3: CASRSPDRANYGYTF

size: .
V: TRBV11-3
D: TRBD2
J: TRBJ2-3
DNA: TGTGCCAGCAGCGTGGGACTAGCGGGTGACACAGATACGCAGTATTTT
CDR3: CASSVGLAGDTDTQYF

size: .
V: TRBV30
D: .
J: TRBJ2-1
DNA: TGTGCCTGGAGTGTATTTCGCGACAATGAGCAGTTCTTC
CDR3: CAWSVFRDNEQFF

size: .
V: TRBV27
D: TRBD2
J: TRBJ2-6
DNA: TGTGCCAGCAGTTTAAGAGTGACTAGCGGGTATCGCTCTGGGGCCAACGTCCTGACTTTC
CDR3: CASSLRVTSGYRSGANVLTF

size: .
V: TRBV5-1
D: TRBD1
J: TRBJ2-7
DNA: TGCGCCAGCAGCTTGGCCGCAGGGGGCTACGAGCAGTACTTC
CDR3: CASSLAAGGYEQYF

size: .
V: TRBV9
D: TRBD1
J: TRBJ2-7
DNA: TGTGCCAGCAGCGCCTCTATCGGGACAGGGGTGCATAAGCAGTACTTC
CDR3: CASSASIGTGVHKQYF

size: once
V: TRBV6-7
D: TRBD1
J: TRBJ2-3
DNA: TGTGCCAGCAGTTACGGGGACAGGGGGCGCAGAGATACGCAGTATTTT
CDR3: CASSYGDRGRRDTQYF

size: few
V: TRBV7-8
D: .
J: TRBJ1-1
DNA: TGTGCCAGCAGCCCCCTGGATGGGGGGAGAACTGAAGCTTTCTTT
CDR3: CASSPLDGGRTEAFF

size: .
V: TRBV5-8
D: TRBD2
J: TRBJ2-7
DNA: TGTGCCAGCAGCGATAATTGGTCGGGAGGCCCGTACGAGCAGTACTTC
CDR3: CASSDNWSGGPYEQYF

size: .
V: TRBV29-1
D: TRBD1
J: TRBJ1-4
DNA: TGCAGCGCAGGGACAGCTCCTAATGAAAAACTGTTTTTT
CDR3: CSAGTAPNEKLFF

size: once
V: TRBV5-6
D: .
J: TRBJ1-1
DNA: TGTGCCAGCAGCCCGGTGGGAAGGGGGTTGAACACTGAAGCTTTCTTT
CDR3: CASSPVGRGLNTEAFF

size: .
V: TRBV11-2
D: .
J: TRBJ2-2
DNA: TGTGCCATAGGCAGGGGTAGCACCGGGGAGCTGTTTTTT
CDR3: CAIGRGSTGELFF

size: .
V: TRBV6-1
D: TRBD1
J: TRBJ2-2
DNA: TGTGCCAGCAGGACGATAGGGACAGACACCGGGGAGCTGTTTTTT
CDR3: CASRTIGTDTGELFF

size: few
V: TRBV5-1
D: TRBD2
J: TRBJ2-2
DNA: TGCGCCAGCAGCTTGCAGGCGGGAGCTGCCGGGGAGCTGTTTTTT
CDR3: CASSLQAGAAGELFF

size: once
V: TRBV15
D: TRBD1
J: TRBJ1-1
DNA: TGTGCCACCAGCAGGGGCCGGGACAGGGGGCGTCTATCCATGAACACTGAAGCTTTCTTT
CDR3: CATSRGRDRGRLSMNTEAFF

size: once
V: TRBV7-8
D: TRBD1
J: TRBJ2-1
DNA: TGTGCCAGCAGCTTAAACTCGGGACAGGGGTGGGGTGAGCAGTTCTTC
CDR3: CASSLNSGQGWGEQFF

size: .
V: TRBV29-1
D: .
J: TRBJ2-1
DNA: TGCAGCCTGGGACTGATTATTGGGAATGAGCAGTTCTTC
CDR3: CSLGLIIGNEQFF

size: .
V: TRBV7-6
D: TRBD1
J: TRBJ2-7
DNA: TGTGCCAGCAGCGTGCGGACAGGGGCCTACGAGCAGTACTTC
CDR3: CASSVRTGAYEQYF

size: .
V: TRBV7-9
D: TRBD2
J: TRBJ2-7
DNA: TGTGCCAGCAGCTTAAGAAGGACTAGCGGGTACGAGCAGTACTTC
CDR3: CASSLRRTSGYEQYF

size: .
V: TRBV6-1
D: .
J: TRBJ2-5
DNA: TGTGCCAGCAGTGAAGCCAGGTTGGAGACCCAGTACTTC
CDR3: CASSEARLETQYF

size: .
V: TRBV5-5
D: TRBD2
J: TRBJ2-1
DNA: TGTGCCAGCAGTTTTTCCATTACTAGCGGGAGGGCCAATGAGCAGTTCTTC
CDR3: CASSFSITSGRANEQFF

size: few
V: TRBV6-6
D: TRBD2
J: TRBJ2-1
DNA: TGTGCCAGCAGTTACACTAGCGGGGGATCCAATGAGCAGTTCTTC
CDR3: CASSYTSGGSNEQFF

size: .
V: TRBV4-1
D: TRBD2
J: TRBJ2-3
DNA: TGCGCCAGCAGCCAGGAGAGTTGGACTAGCGGAATCACAGATACGCAGTATTTT
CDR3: CASSQESWTSGITDTQYF

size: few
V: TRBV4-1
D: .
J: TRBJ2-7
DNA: TGTGCCAGCAGCCAAGATAGCCCCCGACTCCCCTACGAGCAGTACTTC
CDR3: CASSQDSPRLPYEQYF

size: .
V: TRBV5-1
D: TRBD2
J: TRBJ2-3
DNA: TGCGCCAGCATCGGCGGGAGCGGCACAGATACGCAGTATTTT
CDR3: CASIGGSGTDTQYF

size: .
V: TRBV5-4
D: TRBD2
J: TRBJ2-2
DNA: TGTGCCAGCAGCCAGACTAGCGGGACTAACACCGGGGAGCTGTTTTTT
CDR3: CASSQTSGTNTGELFF

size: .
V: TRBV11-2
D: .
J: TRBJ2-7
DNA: TGTGCCAGCAGCCAACTTAGCGGACCTGCCTACGAGCAGTACTTC
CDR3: CASSQLSGPAYEQYF

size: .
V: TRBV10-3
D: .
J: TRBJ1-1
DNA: TGTGCCATCAGTCCACGGGTCTCGAACACTGAAGCTTTCTTT
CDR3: CAISPRVSNTEAFF

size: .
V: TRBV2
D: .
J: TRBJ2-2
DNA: TGTGCCGTTAGCCACGAGAACACCGGGGAGCTGTTTTTT
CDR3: CAVSHENTGELFF

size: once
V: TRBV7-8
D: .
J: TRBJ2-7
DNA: TGTGCCAGCAGCTTGGGACATTCCTACGAGCAGTACTTC
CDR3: CASSLGHSYEQYF

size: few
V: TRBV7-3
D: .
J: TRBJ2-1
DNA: TGTGCCAGCAGCTTGGCGGGCGGGATAACCTCCTACAATGAGCAGTTCTTC
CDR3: CASSLAGGITSYNEQFF

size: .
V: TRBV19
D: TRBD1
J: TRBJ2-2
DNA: TGTGCCAGCTGGGACAGGGTATATTTCGGGGAGCTGTTTTTT
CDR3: CASWDRVYFGELFF